The sequence of this TCR beta chain was determined in a study of vaccination effects on CD4 cells after COVID-19. Study-level results: Infection-derived and vaccine-derived clones contracted markedly late after vaccination.

This clone was seen only once. Its cognate antigen is unknown. The V gene's germline CDR1 is SNHLY and CDR2 FYNNEI. V dropped 6 bases and J dropped 4; count of bases not matched to a gene: 5. The CDR3 runs to 16 residues. CD4+ T cells specific for antigen were expanded with viral peptide pools by the ViraFEST assay before sequencing. A 10-day culture period preceded the isolation of CD4+ T cells. Two-dose vaccination with either BNT162b2 or mRNA-1273 was given to the participants. TCRdb's table, derived via immunoSEQ multiplex PCR, lists solely in-frame clones and lacks some. The sample includes roughly 30,000 clones, approximately 71% of them seen just once.

J is TRBJ2-6 and V is TRBV2; 11 positions agree with TRBD1. The source was CD4+ T cells from PBMCs cultured with HCoV-NL63 spike peptides, collected after COVID-19 vaccination. The TCR comes from a human donor who received a COVID-19 vaccine. The chain's CDR3 is CASRGTGGIGANVLTF. For the CDR3, the DNA is TGTGCCAGCAGGGGGACAGGGGGTATCGGGGCCAACGTCCTGACTTTC.